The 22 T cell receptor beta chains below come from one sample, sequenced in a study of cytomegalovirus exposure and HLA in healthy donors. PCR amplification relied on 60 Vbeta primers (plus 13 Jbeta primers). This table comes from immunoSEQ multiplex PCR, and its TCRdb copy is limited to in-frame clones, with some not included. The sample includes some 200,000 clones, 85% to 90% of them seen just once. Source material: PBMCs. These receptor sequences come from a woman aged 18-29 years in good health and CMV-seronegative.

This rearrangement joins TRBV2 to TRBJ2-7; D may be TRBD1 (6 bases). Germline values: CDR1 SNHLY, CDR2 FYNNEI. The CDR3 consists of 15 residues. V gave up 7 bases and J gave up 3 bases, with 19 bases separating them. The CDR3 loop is CASTPIGTPDYEQYF. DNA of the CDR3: TGTGCCAGCACTCCCATTGGGACACCAGACTACGAGCAGTACTTC.

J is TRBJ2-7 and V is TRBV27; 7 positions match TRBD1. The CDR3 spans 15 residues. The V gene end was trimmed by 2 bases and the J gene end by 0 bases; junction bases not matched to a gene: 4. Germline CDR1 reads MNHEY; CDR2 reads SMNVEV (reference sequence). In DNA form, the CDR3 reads TGTGCCAGCAGTTTAGCAGGGGGTCCCTCCTACGAGCAGTACTTC. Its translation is CASSLAGGPSYEQYF.

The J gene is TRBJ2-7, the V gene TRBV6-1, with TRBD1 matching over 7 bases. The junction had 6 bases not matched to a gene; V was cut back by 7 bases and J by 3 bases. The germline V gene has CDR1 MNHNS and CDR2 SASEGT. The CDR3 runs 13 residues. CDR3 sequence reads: CASMRGHNYEQYF. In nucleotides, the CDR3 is TGTGCCAGCATGAGGGGGCATAACTACGAGCAGTACTTC.

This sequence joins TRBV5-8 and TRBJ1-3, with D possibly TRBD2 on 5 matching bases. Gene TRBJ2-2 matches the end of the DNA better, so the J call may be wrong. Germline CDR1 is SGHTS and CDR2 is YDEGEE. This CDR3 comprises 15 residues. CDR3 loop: CASTPSGVNTGELFF. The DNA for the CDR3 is TGTGCCAGCACCCCTTCCGGGGTAAACACCGGGGAGCTGTTTTTT.

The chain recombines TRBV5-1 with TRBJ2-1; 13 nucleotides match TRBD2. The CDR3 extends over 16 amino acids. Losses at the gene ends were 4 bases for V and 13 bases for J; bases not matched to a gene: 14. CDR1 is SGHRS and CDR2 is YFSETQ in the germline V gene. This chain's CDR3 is CASSLGTSGEGTRQFF. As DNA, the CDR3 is TGCGCCAGCAGCCTGGGGACTAGCGGGGAGGGAACTCGTCAGTTCTTC. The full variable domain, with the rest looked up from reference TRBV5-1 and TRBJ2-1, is KAGVTQTPRYLIKTRGQQVTLSCSPISGHRSVSWYQQTPGQGLQFLFEYFSETQRNKGNFPGRFSGRQFSNSRSEMNVSTLELGDSALYLCASSLGTSGEGTRQFFGPGTRLTVL.

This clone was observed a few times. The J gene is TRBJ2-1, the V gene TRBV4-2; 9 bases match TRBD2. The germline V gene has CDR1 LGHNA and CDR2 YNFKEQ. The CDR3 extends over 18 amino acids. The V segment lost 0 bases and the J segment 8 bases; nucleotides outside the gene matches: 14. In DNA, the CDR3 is TGTGCCAGCAGCCAAGATTGGGGAGGCGGGAGGGCCGGTTATGAGCAGTTCTTC. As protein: CASSQDWGGGRAGYEQFF.

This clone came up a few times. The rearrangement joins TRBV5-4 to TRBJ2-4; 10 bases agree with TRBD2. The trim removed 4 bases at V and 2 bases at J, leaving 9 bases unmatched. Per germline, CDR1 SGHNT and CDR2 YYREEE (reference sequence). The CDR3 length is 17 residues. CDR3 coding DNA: TGTGCCAGCAGCGCCACAGCGGGGGGGCCCCCCAAAAACATTCAGTACTTC. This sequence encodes CASSATAGGPPKNIQYF. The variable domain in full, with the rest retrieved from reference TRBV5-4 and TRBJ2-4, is ETGVTQSPTHLIKTRGQQVTLRCSSQSGHNTVSWYQQALGQGPQFIFQYYREEENGRGNFPPRFSGLQFPNYSSELNVNALELDDSALYLCASSATAGGPPKNIQYFGAGTRLSVL.

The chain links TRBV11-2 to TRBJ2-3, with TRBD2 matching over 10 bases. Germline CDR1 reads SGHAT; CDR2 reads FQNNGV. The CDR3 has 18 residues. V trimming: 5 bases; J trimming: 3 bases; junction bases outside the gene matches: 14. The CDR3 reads CASSIEAGGNILTDTQYF. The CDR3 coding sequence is TGTGCCAGCAGCATTGAAGCGGGGGGGAACATTCTGACAGATACGCAGTATTTT.

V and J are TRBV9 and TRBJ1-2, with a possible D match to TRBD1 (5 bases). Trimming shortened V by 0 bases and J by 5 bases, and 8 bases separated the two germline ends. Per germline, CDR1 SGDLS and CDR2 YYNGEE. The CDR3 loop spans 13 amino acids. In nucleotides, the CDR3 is TGTGCCAGCAGCGTAGTATCAGGGTATGGCTACACCTTC. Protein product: CASSVVSGYGYTF.

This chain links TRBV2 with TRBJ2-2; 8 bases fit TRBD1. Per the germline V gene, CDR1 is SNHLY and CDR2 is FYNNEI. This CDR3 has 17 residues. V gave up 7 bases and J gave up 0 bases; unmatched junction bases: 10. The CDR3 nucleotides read TGTGCCAGCAAAGGACAGGGACAGATCGCGAACACCGGGGAGCTGTTTTTT. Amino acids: CASKGQGQIANTGELFF. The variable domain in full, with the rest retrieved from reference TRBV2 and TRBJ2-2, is EPEVTQTPSHQVTQMGQEVILRCVPISNHLYFYWYRQILGQKVEFLVSFYNNEISEKSEIFDDQFSVERPDGSNFTLKIRSTKLEDSAMYFCASKGQGQIANTGELFFGEGSRLTVL.

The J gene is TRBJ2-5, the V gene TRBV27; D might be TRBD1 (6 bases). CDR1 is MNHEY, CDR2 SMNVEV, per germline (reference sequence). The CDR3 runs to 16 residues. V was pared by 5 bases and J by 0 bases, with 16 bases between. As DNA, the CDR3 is TGTGCCAGCAGTCCCTATACCGGGACATACCAAGAGACCCAGTACTTC. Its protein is CASSPYTGTYQETQYF.

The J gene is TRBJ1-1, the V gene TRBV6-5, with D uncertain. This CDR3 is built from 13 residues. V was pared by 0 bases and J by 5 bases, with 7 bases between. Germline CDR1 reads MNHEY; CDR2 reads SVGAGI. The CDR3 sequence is CASSYSRLTEAFF. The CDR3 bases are TGTGCCAGCAGTTACTCGCGGTTAACTGAAGCTTTCTTT.

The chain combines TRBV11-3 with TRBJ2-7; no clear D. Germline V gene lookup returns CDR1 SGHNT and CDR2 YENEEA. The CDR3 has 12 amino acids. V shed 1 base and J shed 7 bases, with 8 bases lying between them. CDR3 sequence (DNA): TGTGCCAGCAGCTTAGGAGCGCGAGAGCAGTACTTC. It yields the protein CASSLGAREQYF. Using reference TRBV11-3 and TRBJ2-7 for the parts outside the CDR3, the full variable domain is EAGVVQSPRYKIIEKKQPVAFWCNPISGHNTLYWYLQNLGQGPELLIRYENEEAVDDSQLPKDRFSAERLKGVDSTLKIQPAELGDSAVYLCASSLGAREQYFGPGTRLTVT.

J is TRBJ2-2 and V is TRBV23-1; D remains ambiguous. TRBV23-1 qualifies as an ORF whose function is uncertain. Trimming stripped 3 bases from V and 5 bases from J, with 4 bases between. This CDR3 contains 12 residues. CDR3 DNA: TGCGCCAGCAGTCAGACTACCGGGGAGCTGTTTTTT. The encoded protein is CASSQTTGELFF.

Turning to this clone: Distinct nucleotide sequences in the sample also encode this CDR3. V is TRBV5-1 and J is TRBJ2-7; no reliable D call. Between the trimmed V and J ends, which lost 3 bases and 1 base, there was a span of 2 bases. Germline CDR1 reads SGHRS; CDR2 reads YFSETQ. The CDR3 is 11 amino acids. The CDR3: CASSSSYEQYF. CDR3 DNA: TGCGCCAGCAGCTCGTCCTACGAGCAGTACTTC. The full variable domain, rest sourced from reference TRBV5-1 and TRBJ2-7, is KAGVTQTPRYLIKTRGQQVTLSCSPISGHRSVSWYQQTPGQGLQFLFEYFSETQRNKGNFPGRFSGRQFSNSRSEMNVSTLELGDSALYLCASSSSYEQYFGPGTRLTVT.

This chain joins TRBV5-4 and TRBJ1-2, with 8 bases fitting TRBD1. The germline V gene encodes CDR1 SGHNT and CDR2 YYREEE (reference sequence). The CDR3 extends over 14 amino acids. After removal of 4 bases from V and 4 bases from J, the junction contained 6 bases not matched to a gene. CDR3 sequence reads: CASSPRGRGYGYTF. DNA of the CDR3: TGTGCCAGCAGCCCCAGGGGGCGAGGCTATGGCTACACCTTC.

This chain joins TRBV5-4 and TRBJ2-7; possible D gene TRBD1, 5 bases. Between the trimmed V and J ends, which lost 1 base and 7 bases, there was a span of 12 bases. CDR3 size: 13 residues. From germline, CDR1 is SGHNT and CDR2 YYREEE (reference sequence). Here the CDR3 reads CASSLLQGDEQYF. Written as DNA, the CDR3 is TGTGCCAGCAGCTTGCTTCAGGGCGATGAGCAGTACTTC.

CDR3 nucleotides: TGTGCCAGCAGTGACGCGCAACCTTACAATGAGCAGTTCTTC. Protein product: CASSDAQPYNEQFF. The gene calls are TRBV2 and TRBJ2-1; D is unresolved. Germline CDR1 is SNHLY and CDR2 is FYNNEI. The V gene lost 3 bases and the J gene lost 4 bases, with 10 bases spanning the gap. The CDR3 length is 14 residues.

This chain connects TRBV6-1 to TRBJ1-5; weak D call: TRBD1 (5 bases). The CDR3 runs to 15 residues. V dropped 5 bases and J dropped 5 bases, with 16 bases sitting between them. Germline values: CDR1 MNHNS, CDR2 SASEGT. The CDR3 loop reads CASSQGAAWDQPQHF. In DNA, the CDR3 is TGTGCCAGCAGTCAGGGTGCGGCGTGGGATCAGCCCCAGCATTTT.

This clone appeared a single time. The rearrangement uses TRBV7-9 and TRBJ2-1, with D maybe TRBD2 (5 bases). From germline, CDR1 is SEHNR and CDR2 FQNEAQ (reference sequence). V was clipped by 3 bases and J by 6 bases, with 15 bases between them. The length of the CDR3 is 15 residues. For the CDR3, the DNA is TGTGCCAGCAGCTTCGGCCTAGCCCGCGGCAATGAGCAGTTCTTC. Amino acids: CASSFGLARGNEQFF. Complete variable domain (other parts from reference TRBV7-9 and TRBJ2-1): DTGVSQNPRHKITKRGQNVTFRCDPISEHNRLYWYRQTLGQGPEFLTYFQNEAQLEKSRLLSDRFSAERPKGSFSTLEIQRTEQGDSAMYLCASSFGLARGNEQFFGPGTRLTVL.

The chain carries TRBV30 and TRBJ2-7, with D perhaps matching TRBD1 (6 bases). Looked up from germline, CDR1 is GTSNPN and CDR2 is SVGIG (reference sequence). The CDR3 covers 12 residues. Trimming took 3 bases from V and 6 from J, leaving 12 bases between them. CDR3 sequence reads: CAWSRGTGEQYF. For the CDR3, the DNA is TGTGCCTGGAGCAGGGGTACCGGCGAGCAGTACTTC.

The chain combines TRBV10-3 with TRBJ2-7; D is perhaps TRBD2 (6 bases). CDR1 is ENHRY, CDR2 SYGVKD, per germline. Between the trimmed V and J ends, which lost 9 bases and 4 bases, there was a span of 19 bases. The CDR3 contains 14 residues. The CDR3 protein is CAIWDAGTSYEQYF. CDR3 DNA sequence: TGTGCCATATGGGACGCGGGGACCTCATACGAGCAGTACTTC.